These T cell receptor beta chains were read from a single sample in a study of T cell responses to AZD1222 COVID-19 vaccine. The repertoire was sequenced with immunoSEQ multiplex PCR; TCRdb's copy has only in-frame clones and lacks some. The table records 75,000 to 100,000 clones, 85% to 95% of them present only once. The material sequenced was peripheral blood, taken on day 0 of AZD1222 vaccination. These receptor sequences come from an adult in good health. Both conserved end residues are part of each CDR3. The D gene is left open where the match is weak. Clone size appears in some rows only: once, few, many, or a class for an expanded clone.

j_call d_call clone_size v_call cdr3_nt cdr3_aa
TRBJ2-5 TRBD1 . TRBV14 TGTGCCAGCAGCCCGACAGGGGGAGAGACCCAGTACTTC CASSPTGGETQYF
TRBJ1-3 . . TRBV18 TGTGCCAGCTCACGCGACCTACTCTCTGGAAACACCATATATTTT CASSRDLLSGNTIYF
TRBJ1-1 . . TRBV19 TGTGCCAGTAGCCAAGGCCGGGGACGGAACACTGAAGCTTTCTTT CASSQGRGRNTEAFF
TRBJ2-1 . . TRBV7-9 TGTGCCAGCAGCTTAGGACAGCGCAATGAGCAGTTCTTC CASSLGQRNEQFF
TRBJ2-2 TRBD2 . TRBV7-2 TGTGCCAGCAGCTTAGCCATACTAGCGGGGGAGCTGTTTTTT CASSLAILAGELFF
TRBJ2-7 . . TRBV29-1 TGCAGCGTTGAGAGGGACACGAGCTCCTACGAGCAGTACTTC CSVERDTSSYEQYF
TRBJ1-1 TRBD1 . TRBV29-1 TGCAGCGGAACCAGGGGGACCGAAGCTTTCTTT CSGTRGTEAFF
TRBJ1-3 . . TRBV9 TGTGCCAGCAGCGTAGAGGTGGCTGGAAACACCATATATTTT CASSVEVAGNTIYF
TRBJ1-3 . . TRBV6-5 TGTGCCAGCTCCGTGAGCTCTGGAAACACCATATATTTT CASSVSSGNTIYF
TRBJ1-4 . . TRBV7-2 TGTGCCAGCAGCTTAGGTCTGGGGAGCCCTAATGAAAAACTGTTTTTT CASSLGLGSPNEKLFF
TRBJ2-2 TRBD1 . TRBV7-3 TGTGCCAGCAGTAGGACAGGGAACACCGGGGAGCTGTTTTTT CASSRTGNTGELFF
TRBJ1-3 TRBD1 . TRBV6-1 TGTGCCAGCAGTGAATCAGGGGGCCCTGGAAACACCATATATTTT CASSESGGPGNTIYF
TRBJ2-5 . once TRBV11-2 TGTGCCAGCAGCTTACGAGTTGGTTCGGGGGCACAAGAGACCCAGTACTTC CASSLRVGSGAQETQYF
TRBJ1-5 . . TRBV7-8 TGTGCCAGCAGCTGGGACCTACATCAGCCCCAGCATTTT CASSWDLHQPQHF
TRBJ2-5 . . TRBV4-1 TGCGCCAGCAGCCAAGAAGGGTGGCTAGAATCCACGGAGACCCAGTACTTC CASSQEGWLESTETQYF
TRBJ2-5 TRBD2 . TRBV9 TGTGCCAGCAGCGGACAGCGGGAGGGAAGGGAGACCCAGTACTTC CASSGQREGRETQYF
TRBJ1-2 . . TRBV20-1 TGCAGTGCTAGTCCTCTGGGGACCTATGGCTACACCTTC CSASPLGTYGYTF
TRBJ2-4 . . TRBV6-1 TGTGCCAGCAGTGAAAGGCCAGTTGCCAAAAACATTCAGTACTTC CASSERPVAKNIQYF
TRBJ2-1 . . TRBV10-3 TGTGCCATCAGTGACCCCCGGCGTTCCTCCTACAATGAGCAGTTCTTC CAISDPRRSSYNEQFF
TRBJ2-7 . . TRBV28 TGTGCCAGCAGCTACCTAGGCTACGAGCAGTACTTC CASSYLGYEQYF
TRBJ1-5 . once TRBV27 TGTGCCAGCAGCTCAGGGGCTCAGCCCCAGCATTTT CASSSGAQPQHF
TRBJ1-5 . . TRBV28 TGTGCCAGCAGTTTGGTACAGAGCAATCAGCCCCAGCATTTT CASSLVQSNQPQHF
TRBJ1-4 . . TRBV4-1 TGCGCCAGCAGCCAAGGAGTACAGTCAAACGGAAAACTGTTTTTT CASSQGVQSNGKLFF
TRBJ1-5 . . TRBV2 TGTGCCAGCAGTGAAGCGGCTAGAGGCCCGGGTTATAGCAATCAGCCCCAGCATTTT CASSEAARGPGYSNQPQHF
TRBJ2-1 . . TRBV7-3 TGTGCCAGCAGTTACGACTGGCGTTATGAGCAGTTCTTC CASSYDWRYEQFF
TRBJ2-4 TRBD2 once TRBV14 TGTGCCAGCAGCCCTGGAGGACTAGCAGTAGCCAAAAACATTCAGTACTTC CASSPGGLAVAKNIQYF
TRBJ1-6 . . TRBV10-3 TGTGCCATCAGTGAAGGCGGGCGGCTAAGAAATTCACCCCTCCACTTT CAISEGGRLRNSPLHF
TRBJ2-3 . . TRBV19 TGTGCCAGTAGTTCTAATTACAACACAGATACGCAGTATTTT CASSSNYNTDTQYF
TRBJ2-1 . . TRBV4-1 TGCGCCAGCAGCCAAGAGGGAACAGATACGGCCAATGAGCAGTTCTTC CASSQEGTDTANEQFF
TRBJ1-1 . once TRBV5-5 TGTGCCAGCAGCCCCGGGTTGTACCTTTCAGGGGATGGGGACACTGAAGCTTTCTTT CASSPGLYLSGDGDTEAFF
TRBJ2-3 TRBD2 . TRBV7-2 TGTGCCAGCAGCCCCCGGACTAGCGGCCCCCATACGCAGTATTTT CASSPRTSGPHTQYF
TRBJ1-1 . . TRBV19 TGTGCCAGTAGCCGAGTTATGAACACTGAAGCTTTCTTT CASSRVMNTEAFF
TRBJ1-3 . . TRBV29-1 TGCAGCGCCCGGGCCCACTCTGGAAACACCATATATTTT CSARAHSGNTIYF
TRBJ1-1 TRBD1 . TRBV29-1 TGCAGCGTAGCCCTTCGACAGGGGGCTAAAGCTTTCTTT CSVALRQGAKAFF
TRBJ1-5 . . TRBV6-2/TRBV6-3 TGTGCCAGCAGTTACTCGACGGAGGCGAGTCAGCCCCAGCATTTT CASSYSTEASQPQHF
TRBJ1-2 TRBD1 . TRBV24-1 TGTGCCACCAGTGACTTCACAGGGGGCCCAGCTAGCGGCTACACCTTC CATSDFTGGPASGYTF
TRBJ2-7 . . TRBV27 TGTGCCAGCAGTTTATCGCGCGGTCCGTCCGAGCAGTACTTC CASSLSRGPSEQYF
TRBJ1-2 . . TRBV18 TGTGCCAGCTCACCTTCTTTTGACAGTCCTGGCTACACCTTC CASSPSFDSPGYTF
TRBJ1-2 . . TRBV6-1 TGTGCCAGCAGTGAGGGACGGAGAAACTATGGCTACACCTTC CASSEGRRNYGYTF
TRBJ2-7 TRBD2 . TRBV18 TGTGCCAGCTCACCAGTCTCTAGCGGGATAGAGCAGTACTTC CASSPVSSGIEQYF
TRBJ2-7 TRBD2 . TRBV2 TGTGCCAGCAGGAAAACTAGCGGGGGCCCCTCCTACGAGCAGTACTTC CASRKTSGGPSYEQYF
TRBJ1-1 . once TRBV20-1 TGCAGTGCTAGAGGGGCTTTCTTT CSARGAFF
TRBJ2-7 TRBD2 . TRBV5-3 TGTGCCAGAAGCCTGACGGAGGGCCGGGGGGACGAGCAGTACTTC CARSLTEGRGDEQYF